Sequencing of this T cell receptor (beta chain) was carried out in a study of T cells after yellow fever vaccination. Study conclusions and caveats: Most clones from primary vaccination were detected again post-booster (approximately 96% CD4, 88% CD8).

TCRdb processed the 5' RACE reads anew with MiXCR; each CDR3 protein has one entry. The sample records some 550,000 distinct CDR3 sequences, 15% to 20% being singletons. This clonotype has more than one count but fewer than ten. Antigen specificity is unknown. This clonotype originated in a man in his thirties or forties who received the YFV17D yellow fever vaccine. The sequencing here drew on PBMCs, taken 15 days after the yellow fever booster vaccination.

The CDR3 DNA is TGTGCCAGCAGTGTAGGGTCAGGGACGAACATTCAGTACTTC. Amino acid sequence: CASSVGSGTNIQYF. This sequence joins TRBV2 and TRBJ2-4; D could derive from TRBD1 or TRBD2 (5 bases each). The CDR3 runs to 14 residues. Trimming took off 4 bases at V and 7 bases at J, with 14 bases between the two ends. CDR1 and CDR2 (germline): SNHLY, FYNNEI.